These T cell receptor beta chains were read from a single sample in a study of early T cells in non-severe SARS-CoV-2 infection. A single record per CDR3 protein comes from TCRdb applying MiXCR to the 5' RACE reads. This table has approximately 40,000 distinct CDR3 sequences, about 11% appearing once. Specimen: whole blood. The receptors were gathered from an adult who was a healthcare worker with PCR-confirmed SARS-CoV-2 infection or an uninfected control (not recorded which). Each CDR3 is given with its conserved first and last residue. Each record gives: clone size, J gene, V gene, CDR3 protein. Rows may omit the clone size; those that give it use once, few, many or a size class.

>many|TRBJ1-3|TRBV12-3/TRBV12-4
CASLPGHAYSGNTIYF
>few|TRBJ2-7|TRBV5-1
CASSLESGGYEQYF
>many|TRBJ1-1|TRBV6-6
CASSYAFTGNTEAFF
>medium-sized|TRBJ1-1|TRBV6-2/TRBV6-3
CASRNRVWNTEAFF
>.|TRBJ2-7|TRBV29-1
CSVGRPGQGAYEQYF
>many|TRBJ1-6|TRBV30
CAWSRNTGSPLHF
>once|TRBJ2-7|TRBV20-1
CSARPPGGEQYF
>many|TRBJ2-7|TRBV7-2
CASSPASGGYEQYF
>few|TRBJ2-3|TRBV7-9
CASSSGLAADTQYF
>.|TRBJ2-3|TRBV12-5
CASGLDLTSGYTDTQYF
>.|TRBJ1-5|TRBV6-5
CASSPGGRNQPQHF
>.|TRBJ2-3|TRBV6-6
CASSPRDTQYF
>.|TRBJ2-3|TRBV4-2
CASSQAGTNTDTQYF
>few|TRBJ1-2|TRBV7-6
CASSLALGAQGDGYTF
>many|TRBJ2-2|TRBV3-1
CASSQDLGVGELFF
>many|TRBJ1-1|TRBV5-5
CASSPGHSNTEAFF
>many|TRBJ1-2|TRBV7-9
CASSPGQGKYGYTF
>few|TRBJ1-2|TRBV7-9
CASTYGQGISGYTF
>.|TRBJ1-6|TRBV7-8
CASSLVREPNSPLHF
>many|TRBJ2-1|TRBV11-2
CASSLSPRNEQFF
>.|TRBJ2-7|TRBV2
CASNPGLPSYEQYF
>.|TRBJ2-3|TRBV23-1
CASSLDSYLSTDTQYF
>many|TRBJ2-2|TRBV11-3
CASSSNTGELFF
>many|TRBJ2-5|TRBV29-1
CSVDTAQETQYF
>.|TRBJ1-5|TRBV7-2
CAGSRDGGLNQPQHF
>many|TRBJ2-7|TRBV2
CASSRDSSYEQYF
>.|TRBJ2-7|TRBV20-1
CSATHGGGDSEQYF
>.|TRBJ2-2|TRBV7-3
CASSPSSGGPYTGELFF
>few|TRBJ1-1|TRBV3-2
CASSQEQLNTEAFF
>.|TRBJ2-2|TRBV7-9
CASSYEYTGELFF
>many|TRBJ2-5|TRBV24-1
CATSDGYRDRDQETQYF
>few|TRBJ1-2|TRBV29-1
CSVQQGGSYGYTF
>many|TRBJ2-5|TRBV20-1
CSALKYVSGETQYF
>few|TRBJ1-5|TRBV6-2/TRBV6-3
CASRTAGKGNQPQHF
>many|TRBJ1-5|TRBV6-2/TRBV6-3
CASSHRRSNQPQHF